This T cell receptor (beta chain) was captured by sequencing in a study of cytomegalovirus exposure and HLA in healthy donors. Amplification used 60 Vbeta primers and 13 Jbeta primers. Sequencing was performed with immunoSEQ multiplex PCR; in TCRdb, only in-frame clones are kept and a portion is missing. The repertoire has 150,000 to 200,000 clones, around 82% of them found once; the top ten carry about 1.8%. The germline V gene has CDR1 MNHNS and CDR2 SASEGT. Trimming took 7 bases from V and 5 from J; bases not matched to a gene: 9. This CDR3 region has 14 residues. The sample consisted of PBMCs. This TCR was recovered from a man younger than 35 in good health and CMV-seronegative. This chain links TRBV6-1 with TRBJ1-1, with 8 bases aligning to TRBD1. The CDR3 DNA is TGTGCCAGCATCAAAGGACAGGGACGGACTGAAGCTTTCTTT. Translation gives CASIKGQGRTEAFF.